The 27 T cell receptor beta chains below were found in one sample sequenced in a study of OX40 agonist ivuxolimab in advanced cancers. TCRdb's copy holds only in-frame clones and misses some; the assay was immunoSEQ multiplex PCR. The sample comprises about 38,000 clones, over 65% of which are singletons, and 12% rests with the top ten. The material was CD4+ or CD8+ T cells sorted from blood, obtained in a trial of the OX40 agonist ivuxolimab. These receptors came from an adult with an advanced solid tumor such as melanoma, head and neck, liver or kidney cancer.

This clone has only a few counts. The chain links TRBV5-8 to TRBJ2-2; tentative D call: TRBD1 (5 bases). Looked up from germline, CDR1 is SGHTS and CDR2 is YDEGEE. There are 15 residues in the CDR3. V lost 0 bases, J lost 4 bases, and 10 bases lay in between. CDR3 sequence (DNA): TGTGCCAGCAGCTTGGCCGTAAGGGGCACCGGGGAGCTGTTTTTT. Translated, it gives CASSLAVRGTGELFF. Drawing the rest from reference TRBV5-8 and TRBJ2-2, the complete variable domain is EAGVTQSPTHLIKTRGQQATLRCSPISGHTSVYWYQQALGLGLQFLLWYDEGEERNRGNFPPRFSGRQFPNYSSELNVNALELEDSALYLCASSLAVRGTGELFFGEGSRLTVL.

V gene TRBV7-2 combines with J gene TRBJ2-5; 11 bases are a match to TRBD1. The CDR3 is 16 residues long. Germline CDR1 reads SGHTA; CDR2 reads FQGNSA. V lost 5 bases to trimming and J lost 5 bases; unmatched junction nucleotides: 10. The CDR3 loop reads CASSPVGQGAGETQYF. CDR3 nucleotide sequence: TGTGCCAGCAGCCCAGTTGGACAGGGGGCCGGCGAGACCCAGTACTTC.

This chain uses TRBV18 with TRBJ1-5, with D uncertain. The germline gives CDR1 KGHSH, CDR2 LQKENI. V lost 1 base and J lost 9, with 7 bases in between. There are 12 residues in the CDR3. The CDR3 sequence: CASSPQSGPQHF. In DNA form, the CDR3 reads TGTGCCAGCTCACCACAATCAGGGCCCCAGCATTTT.

The chain has TRBV28 and TRBJ2-2, with 9 bases fitting TRBD1. Trimming took 6 bases from V and 1 from J; bases not matched to a gene: 3. From germline, CDR1 is MDHEN and CDR2 SYDVKM. The CDR3 loop spans 15 amino acids. This chain's CDR3 is CASRWDRVNTGELFF. In DNA, the CDR3 is TGTGCCAGCAGATGGGACAGGGTGAACACCGGGGAGCTGTTTTTT.

The rearrangement joins TRBV30 to TRBJ2-3, with a possible D match to TRBD1 (6 bases). V was cut by 0 bases and J by 1 base, with 11 bases left in between. The CDR3 sequence is 15 residues long. Germline lookup yields CDR1 GTSNPN and CDR2 SVGIG (reference sequence). In DNA form, the CDR3 reads TGTGCCTGGAGTGTAGGGGGTTGGGGCACAGATACGCAGTATTTT. It yields the protein CAWSVGGWGTDTQYF.

This clone came up a few times. This rearrangement joins TRBV4-1 to TRBJ1-5; perhaps TRBD1 as D (6 bases). This CDR3 contains 19 residues. Trimming left V 1 base short and J 2 bases short, with 21 bases between. In germline, CDR1 is MGHRA, CDR2 YSYEKL. The CDR3 protein is CASSQAPLGPHRGNQPQHF. In DNA form, the CDR3 reads TGCGCCAGCAGCCAAGCCCCCTTGGGACCACACAGGGGCAATCAGCCCCAGCATTTT.

This clone was counted only a few times. The CDR3 bases are TGTGCCAGCAGCTCCCGACAGGGGGACCGCAATGAGCAGTTCTTC. This translates into CASSSRQGDRNEQFF. The V gene is TRBV5-4, the J gene TRBJ2-1, with 9 bases lining up with TRBD1. V lost 3 bases, J lost 6 bases, and 7 bases stayed unmatched. Germline assignment: CDR1 SGHNT and CDR2 YYREEE (reference sequence). The CDR3 runs to 15 residues.

This rearrangement joins TRBV19 to TRBJ2-3; D possibly corresponds to TRBD1 (6 bases). V was trimmed by 5 bases and J by 2 bases, leaving 11 bases between them. Germline CDR1 reads LNHDA; CDR2 reads SQIVND (reference sequence). CDR3 length: 14 residues. The CDR3 nucleotides are TGTGCCAGTAGTGGGGGCCCCTACACAGATACGCAGTATTTT. Residues: CASSGGPYTDTQYF.

The gene calls are TRBV6-5 and TRBJ2-7; 7 nucleotides match TRBD2. The CDR3 runs 13 residues. The V segment lost 6 bases and the J segment 3 bases; nucleotides outside the gene matches: 5. Per germline, CDR1 MNHEY and CDR2 SVGAGI. The CDR3 DNA reads as TGTGCCAGCAGCACGGGGGGAAACTACGAGCAGTACTTC. It encodes CASSTGGNYEQYF.

V gene TRBV5-1 combines with J gene TRBJ1-1; D gene ambiguous. The CDR3 loop spans 18 amino acids. Germline V lookup: CDR1 SGHRS, CDR2 YFSETQ. V dropped 1 base and J dropped 2 bases, with 21 bases sitting between them. Written as DNA, the CDR3 is TGCGCCAGCAGCTTGCGACCTAGCGGCCAAGGCTATAACACTGAAGCTTTCTTT. As protein: CASSLRPSGQGYNTEAFF.

V is TRBV15 and J is TRBJ1-5, with D perhaps TRBD1 (5 bases). The CDR3 consists of 14 residues. Germline CDR1 is LNHNV and CDR2 is YYDKDF (reference sequence). V lost 1 base and J lost 3, with 7 bases in between. This CDR3 is CATSRAGPNQPQHF. CDR3 DNA sequence: TGTGCCACCAGCAGAGCAGGGCCCAATCAGCCCCAGCATTTT.

The chain is built from TRBV27 and TRBJ2-1; D unresolved. The germline gives CDR1 MNHEY, CDR2 SMNVEV (reference sequence). V lost 2 bases to trimming and J lost 9 bases, with 11 bases between them. The CDR3 has 13 amino acids. CDR3 nucleotide sequence: TGTGCCAGCAGTTTACAAATTATCAGTGAGCAGTTCTTC. This codes for CASSLQIISEQFF.

The chain employs TRBV28 and TRBJ2-1; 13 bases align to TRBD2. The CDR3 runs to 15 residues. The germline V gene has CDR1 MDHEN and CDR2 SYDVKM. Unmatched junction bases numbered 9, after V lost 7 bases and J lost 9 bases. CDR3 bases: TGTGCCAGCACATCCGGGACTAGCGGGACCTCTGAGCAGTTCTTC. It translates to CASTSGTSGTSEQFF.

The rearrangement uses TRBV11-3 and TRBJ2-2, with 7 bases matching TRBD2. The V gene's germline CDR1 is SGHNT and CDR2 YENEEA. The ends lost 5 bases at V and 6 bases at J; junction bases unmatched: 9. The length of the CDR3 is 15 residues. The CDR3 loop is CASSPEWGGAGELFF. CDR3 bases: TGTGCCAGCAGCCCCGAGTGGGGGGGTGCCGGGGAGCTGTTTTTT. The entire variable domain, with the rest obtained from reference TRBV11-3 and TRBJ2-2, is as follows: EAGVVQSPRYKIIEKKQPVAFWCNPISGHNTLYWYLQNLGQGPELLIRYENEEAVDDSQLPKDRFSAERLKGVDSTLKIQPAELGDSAVYLCASSPEWGGAGELFFGEGSRLTVL.

The J gene is TRBJ2-5, the V gene TRBV19; no firm D call. V dropped 3 bases and J dropped 6 bases, with 14 bases sitting between them. The germline V gene has CDR1 LNHDA and CDR2 SQIVND (reference sequence). The CDR3 is 14 residues long. In DNA form, the CDR3 reads TGTGCCAGTAGTATCGCTCTGTCCCTAAAGACCCAGTACTTC. It encodes CASSIALSLKTQYF.

This chain uses TRBV10-3 with TRBJ1-2; D remains ambiguous. This CDR3 contains 12 residues. Germline-derived CDR1 and CDR2 are ENHRY and SYGVKD. The V end was cut by 6 bases, the J end by 4 bases, with 9 bases between. The CDR3 nucleotides read TGTGCCATCAGACAAGGGCTCTATGGCTACACCTTC. Protein sequence: CAIRQGLYGYTF.

The chain combines TRBV10-3 with TRBJ2-7; D might be TRBD2 (5 bases). The CDR3 runs 14 residues. Trimming cost V 0 bases and J 3 bases, with 9 bases left between them. The germline V gene encodes CDR1 ENHRY and CDR2 SYGVKD. Here the CDR3 DNA reads TGTGCCATCAGTGAGTCGGGGAGCCTCTACGAGCAGTACTTC. This encodes CAISESGSLYEQYF.

V and J are TRBV30 and TRBJ1-4; D gene ambiguous. Germline loops: CDR1 GTSNPN, CDR2 SVGIG (reference sequence). The V gene lost 2 bases and the J gene lost 8 bases, with 12 bases spanning the gap. The CDR3 has 13 residues. CDR3: CAWSWDTREKLFF. In DNA, the CDR3 is TGTGCCTGGAGTTGGGATACAAGGGAAAAACTGTTTTTT. The whole variable domain, filled in from reference TRBV30 and TRBJ1-4, reads SQTIHQWPATLVQPVGSPLSLECTVEGTSNPNLYWYRQAAGRGLQLLFYSVGIGQISSEVPQNLSASRPQDRQFILSSKKLLLSDSGFYLCAWSWDTREKLFFGSGTQLSVL.

This clone was detected only a few times. The chain combines TRBV18 with TRBJ1-1; 7 nucleotides agree with TRBD1. V lost 2 bases to trimming and J lost 0 bases; unmatched junction nucleotides: 0. The germline gives CDR1 KGHSH, CDR2 LQKENI. This CDR3 has 14 residues. The CDR3 nucleotides read TGTGCCAGCTCACCAGACAGGGTGAACACTGAAGCTTTCTTT. Translation gives CASSPDRVNTEAFF.

V usage is TRBV5-1 and J usage is TRBJ1-6; D might be TRBD1 (6 bases). In germline, CDR1 is SGHRS, CDR2 YFSETQ. V was pared by 4 bases and J by 5 bases, with 10 bases between. This CDR3 is built from 14 residues. In nucleotides, the CDR3 is TGCGCCAGCAGCCACGGACAGAATAATTCACCCCTCCACTTT. Translated: CASSHGQNNSPLHF.

This sequence joins TRBV6-1 and TRBJ2-3, with D possibly being TRBD1 (5 bases). The CDR3 totals 13 residues. Germline V CDR1 and CDR2: MNHNS, SASEGT. V shed 4 bases and J shed 2 bases, with 7 bases lying between them. This CDR3 reads CASSGQLTDTQYF. The DNA of the CDR3 is TGTGCCAGCAGTGGACAGCTCACAGATACGCAGTATTTT.

The chain combines TRBV6-5 with TRBJ1-2; D is uncertain. Germline V lookup: CDR1 MNHEY, CDR2 SVGAGI. Trimming shortened V by 11 bases and J by 2 bases, and 18 bases separated the two germline ends. The length of the CDR3 is 14 residues. The CDR3 protein is CAASRKGSNYGYTF. CDR3 coding DNA: TGTGCCGCGAGCCGTAAAGGGTCGAACTATGGCTACACCTTC.

This chain links TRBV10-3 with TRBJ1-2, with TRBD1 as a possible D gene (6 bases). Germline loops: CDR1 ENHRY, CDR2 SYGVKD. The CDR3 extends over 14 amino acids. Trimming left V 4 bases short and J 3 bases short, with 12 bases between. This chain's CDR3 is CAISVSGEDYGYTF. The CDR3 DNA reads as TGTGCCATCAGTGTGTCAGGGGAGGACTATGGCTACACCTTC.

J is TRBJ2-1 and V is TRBV6-1; 7 nucleotides align to TRBD1. Trimming removed 2 bases from V and 4 bases from J; junction bases left unmatched: 5. CDR1 MNHNS and CDR2 SASEGT come from the germline V gene. The CDR3 length is 15 residues. For the CDR3, the DNA is TGTGCCAGCAGTGAACTGGCAGGGGGTTACAATGAGCAGTTCTTC. Protein: CASSELAGGYNEQFF.

This chain uses TRBV6-5 with TRBJ1-2, with no clear D. The V end was cut by 4 bases, the J end by 3 bases, with 15 bases between. CDR3 size: 15 residues. CDR1 is MNHEY and CDR2 is SVGAGI in the germline V gene. This chain's CDR3 is CASSSLTDGYYGYTF. The CDR3 DNA is TGTGCCAGCAGTTCATTAACCGACGGTTACTATGGCTACACCTTC.

The chain has TRBV11-2 and TRBJ2-7, with D perhaps matching TRBD1 (6 bases). Germline-derived CDR1 and CDR2 are SGHAT and FQNNGV. This CDR3 comprises 12 residues. V dropped 2 bases and J dropped 5 bases, with 7 bases sitting between them. The CDR3 nucleotides are TGTGCCAGCAGCTTACGACAGGACGAGCAGTACTTC. Its protein is CASSLRQDEQYF. The variable domain in full, completed from reference TRBV11-2 and TRBJ2-7, reads EAGVAQSPRYKIIEKRQSVAFWCNPISGHATLYWYQQILGQGPKLLIQFQNNGVVDDSQLPKDRFSAERLKGVDSTLKIQPAKLEDSAVYLCASSLRQDEQYFGPGTRLTVT.

The chain recombines TRBV28 with TRBJ1-3; TRBD1 is a possible D gene (5 bases). Between the trimmed V and J ends, which lost 7 bases and 1 base, there was a span of 5 bases. The germline V gene encodes CDR1 MDHEN and CDR2 SYDVKM. This CDR3 has 12 amino acids. The CDR3 nucleotides read TGTGCCAGCACAGGGTCTGGAAACACCATATATTTT. Protein product: CASTGSGNTIYF.